The clone carrying this T cell receptor beta chain has a count of ten or more. Its cognate antigen is unknown. Newly diagnosed hyperthyroidism patients aged 18 to 65 years had disease lasting under 2 months. Uncontrolled infection, other autoimmune disease, pregnancy and lactation each barred patients from inclusion. The CDR3 regions of TCR beta were amplified from RNA transcripts. Researchers ran a first-round RT-PCR on the TCR CDR3 using the HTBI primer set. In TCRdb, the multiplex PCR reads were re-called with MiXCR into one record per CDR3 protein. The sample holds under 300,000 distinct CDR3 sequences, roughly 15% seen once. The record originates from a study of T cells in Graves' hyperthyroidism and ophthalmopathy. Study-level results: The authors' 13 V-J model separated ophthalmopathy from stable hyperthyroidism. Peripheral blood also featured most of the thyroid clonotypes expanded above 0.001.

CDR3 length: 17 amino acids. Losses at the gene ends were 6 bases for V and 3 bases for J; bases not matched to a gene: 17. CDR1 SQVTM and CDR2 ANQGSEA come from the germline V gene. Sequenced: blood. The gene calls are TRBV29-1 and TRBJ2-7, with 10 bases aligning to TRBD2. This sequence was found in a woman aged 45 to 65 with Graves' hyperthyroidism that later progressed to Graves' ophthalmopathy. CDR3 amino acids: CSVERGPLAGDRYEQYF. The CDR3 DNA sequence: TGCAGCGTGGAAAGGGGGCCTCTAGCGGGGGACCGCTACGAGCAGTACTTC.